The TCR beta chain under discussion was sequenced for a study of T cell responses to AZD1222 COVID-19 vaccine. Germline CDR1 is MRHNA and CDR2 is SNTAGT. The CDR3 consists of 15 residues. Study results and limitations: Repertoires in all cases were sampled only once the peak T cell response had passed. Spike as a whole was targeted by vaccine-associated CD4 TCRs, dominant at 160-218 and 743-854. Only five or six AZD1222 recipients were seropositive at baseline. White British people made up most donors, females outnumbered males, and clonal diversity was possibly underestimated.

The repertoire was sequenced with immunoSEQ multiplex PCR; TCRdb's copy has only in-frame clones and lacks some. The sample records about 160,000 clones, roughly 90% being singletons. As regards this clone: As yet, its antigen is unknown. One end of the junction does not line up with germline, which may come from a read error.

This chain connects TRBV6-4 to TRBJ2-3, with 12 bases lining up with TRBD1. This clonotype was obtained from an adult in good health. This material consisted of peripheral blood, taken on day 0 of AZD1222 vaccination. The CDR3 loop is CASSDGTGGTDTQYF. The CDR3 DNA reads as TGTGCCAGCAGTGACGGGACAGGGGGCACAGATACACAGTATTTT.